These 18 T cell receptor beta chains came from one sample sequenced in a study of metastatic and nonmetastatic thyroid tumors. TCRdb re-clonotyped the PCR reads through MiXCR. The table includes around 34,000 clones, 15% detected once. Thyroid surgery was preceded by no treatment in any patient. Sequencing used blood. These receptors came from a male donor with papillary thyroid cancer or a benign thyroid nodule (not recorded which). Some clones in this sample may be carry-over from other donors' samples.

This clone appeared many times. V usage is TRBV20-1 and J usage is TRBJ2-1, with unresolved D. CDR1 and CDR2 from the germline V gene are DFQATT and SNEGSKA (reference sequence). CDR3 length: 15 residues. The V gene lost 1 base and the J gene lost 6 bases, with 16 bases spanning the gap. CDR3 bases: TGCAGTGCTAGAGTTCCAGGTACGGGTCCCAATGAGCAGTTCTTC. It translates to CSARVPGTGPNEQFF.

V usage is TRBV6-1 and J usage is TRBJ1-2; D call uncertain. Trimming took 5 bases from V and 1 from J, leaving 20 bases between them. The CDR3 has 17 amino acids. The germline gives CDR1 MNHNS, CDR2 SASEGT. CDR3 region: CASSPRIGESVNYGYTF. Here the CDR3 DNA reads TGTGCCAGCAGTCCCCGGATTGGGGAAAGCGTTAACTATGGCTACACCTTC.

Remarks on this clone: This CDR3 is missing its conserved last phenylalanine or tryptophan, likely due to a read error. The DNA for the CDR3 is TGTGCCAGCATCCCCCTACGTGGTTACGAGCAGTACCTC. This codes for CASIPLRGYEQYL. The chain employs TRBV3-1 and TRBJ2-7; no clear D. The V gene's germline CDR1 is LGHDT and CDR2 YNNKEL (reference sequence). V lost 7 bases and J lost 4, with 14 bases in between. The CDR3 contains 13 residues.

This clone was counted many times. This chain links TRBV2 with TRBJ2-3, with 7 bases that match TRBD2. CDR1 is SNHLY and CDR2 is FYNNEI in the germline V gene. Trimming removed 10 bases from V and 0 bases from J; junction bases left unmatched: 7. The CDR3 consists of 14 residues. CDR3 loop: CAIFSGESTDTQYF. The CDR3 nucleotides are TGTGCCATCTTCAGCGGGGAGAGCACAGATACGCAGTATTTT.

Concerning this clone itself: Since a much larger clone is just one base distant, this may be a read error. The V gene is TRBV7-6, the J gene TRBJ1-4; D is ambiguous. Germline V gives CDR1 SGHVS, CDR2 FNYEAQ. The CDR3 spans 14 residues. The DNA of the CDR3 is TGTGCCAGCAGCCCGACCACAACTAATGAAAAACCGTTTTTT. This sequence encodes CASSPTTTNEKPFF.

This clone has ten or more counts. The CDR3 nucleotides are TGTGCCAGCAGCCCCGAGGACCGAACTAATGAAAAACTGTTTTTT. Translating gives CASSPEDRTNEKLFF. The chain joins TRBV7-9 to TRBJ1-4; D unclear. V was trimmed by 5 bases and J by 1 base, leaving 11 bases between them. This CDR3 is 15 amino acids long. CDR1 and CDR2 (germline): SEHNR, FQNEAQ (reference sequence).

This clone occurred a few times. The chain links TRBV10-2 to TRBJ2-5; 10 bases line up with TRBD2. V trimming: 3 bases; J trimming: 2 bases; junction bases outside the gene matches: 6. This CDR3 contains 16 residues. The germline gives CDR1 WSHSY, CDR2 SAAADI. Written as DNA, the CDR3 is TGCGCCAGCAGTGAAGCAGCGGGAGGGTGGCAAGAGACCCAGTACTTC. Its protein product is CASSEAAGGWQETQYF.

There are many counts of this clone. V is TRBV14 and J is TRBJ2-3; unclear D gene. The V end was cut by 0 bases, the J end by 6 bases, with 7 bases between. The V gene's germline CDR1 is SGHDN and CDR2 FVKESK. This CDR3 comprises 13 residues. CDR3 residues: CASSQEFVDTQYF. In DNA, the CDR3 is TGTGCCAGCAGCCAAGAATTCGTTGATACGCAGTATTTT.

In this sample, this clone turned up many times. The chain links TRBV6-2 or TRBV6-3 to TRBJ2-1; D may be TRBD2 (5 bases). Germline CDR1 reads MNHEY; CDR2 reads SVGEGT. The CDR3 is made up of 14 amino acids. With 6 bases removed from V and 0 bases from J, the gap between germline ends came to 9 bases. The CDR3 DNA follows: TGTGCCAGCAGCCCAGCGGCCTCCTACAATGAGCAGTTCTTC. Protein product: CASSPAASYNEQFF.

The table lists this clone with many counts. V is TRBV5-1 and J is TRBJ2-5; D tentatively fits TRBD1 or TRBD2 (5 bases each). V was pared by 4 bases and J by 1 base, with 14 bases between. The CDR3 consists of 15 residues. The germline V gene encodes CDR1 SGHRS and CDR2 YFSETQ. CDR3 nucleotide sequence: TGCGCCAGCAGCCGTGGGGCTAGCAGCCAAGAGACCCAGTACTTC. Translation gives CASSRGASSQETQYF.

This clone was counted ten times or more. This chain connects TRBV5-5 to TRBJ1-2; TRBD1 matches at 11 bases. V lost 4 bases and J lost 11; bases outside the gene matches: 13. There are 15 residues in the CDR3. The germline V gene has CDR1 SGHKS and CDR2 YYEKEE (reference sequence). CDR3 residues: CASSDLRTGGNLYTF. The CDR3, as DNA: TGTGCCAGCAGCGACCTTAGGACAGGGGGCAATTTGTACACCTTC.

The table lists this clone with many counts. The chain couples TRBV2 to TRBJ1-2; possibly TRBD1 for D (5 bases). Germline CDR1 is SNHLY and CDR2 is FYNNEI. The CDR3 extends over 15 amino acids. The V gene lost 5 bases and the J gene lost 0 bases, with 13 bases spanning the gap. As DNA, the CDR3 is TGTGCCAGCAGTAGCGGGACGCAAGCTAACTATGGCTACACCTTC. Protein: CASSSGTQANYGYTF.

There are many counts of this clone. V is TRBV6-1 and J is TRBJ2-1, with 8 bases fitting TRBD2. J lost 8 bases, V lost 7 bases, and 7 bases had no gene match. The length of the CDR3 is 13 residues. Per germline, CDR1 MNHNS and CDR2 SASEGT. In nucleotides, the CDR3 is TGTGCCAGCACCAGACTAGCGCGGGATGAGCAGTTCTTC. Residues: CASTRLARDEQFF.

This clone has at least ten counts. The rearrangement links TRBV15 to TRBJ1-2; 8 positions match TRBD1. Germline V gene lookup returns CDR1 LNHNV and CDR2 YYDKDF (reference sequence). The CDR3 runs to 16 residues. The V segment lost 0 bases and the J segment 5 bases; nucleotides outside the gene matches: 8. CDR3 coding DNA: TGTGCCACCAGCAGAGAAACCGGGACAGGTGGTTATGGCTACACCTTC. Translated: CATSRETGTGGYGYTF.

This clone was seen repeatedly, ten times or more. V gene TRBV20-1 combines with J gene TRBJ1-3; unclear D gene. With 2 bases removed from V and 1 base from J, the gap between germline ends came to 12 bases. Germline values: CDR1 DFQATT, CDR2 SNEGSKA (reference sequence). The CDR3 loop spans 15 amino acids. CDR3 DNA: TGCAGTGCTAGACTTCCCCTAGTGTCTGGAAACACCATATATTTT. Its translation is CSARLPLVSGNTIYF.

This clone was observed many times. V usage is TRBV6-1 and J usage is TRBJ2-5; weak D call: TRBD1 (5 bases). Deletions cut 5 bases from V and 4 bases from J, with 14 bases between. The CDR3 sequence is 14 residues long. CDR1 and CDR2 from the germline V gene are MNHNS and SASEGT. The CDR3 DNA reads as TGTGCCAGCAGTAGGGGTACCCCGGGAGAGACCCAGTACTTC. This gives the protein CASSRGTPGETQYF.

This clone showed up many times. The V gene is TRBV4-3, the J gene TRBJ2-1, with D hard to call. This CDR3 comprises 12 residues. Germline CDR1 is LGHNA and CDR2 is YSLEER. V lost 3 bases, J lost 6 bases, and 6 bases lay in between. DNA for the CDR3: TGCGCCAGCAGCCATGACTTCAATGAGCAGTTCTTC. Its translation: CASSHDFNEQFF.

In this sample, this clone turned up many times. The chain combines TRBV6-1 with TRBJ1-1; D is unresolved. The CDR3 has 13 amino acids. Germline assignment: CDR1 MNHNS and CDR2 SASEGT. The V end was cut by 5 bases, the J end by 4 bases, with 11 bases between. CDR3 region: CASSSVGITEAFF. The CDR3 nucleotides read TGTGCCAGCAGTTCTGTAGGGATCACTGAAGCTTTCTTT.